Listed here are 19 T cell receptor beta chains from one sample, sequenced in a study of blood T cells in healthy people across ages. Alongside a J-beta primer mix, a sample-barcoded 5' primer served in a second PCR lasting about 6 to 11 cycles. TCRdb reanalysed the 5' RACE reads using MiXCR and keeps one entry per CDR3 protein. The table has 850,000 to 1,000,000 distinct CDR3 sequences, about 48% seen once; the top ten hold about an eighth. Specimen: blood. These receptors came from a young man in good health.

The table lists this clonotype with a few counts. This rearrangement joins TRBV29-1 to TRBJ2-7; D gene ambiguous. CDR1 and CDR2 from the germline V gene are SQVTM and ANQGSEA. This CDR3 contains 13 residues. V lost 4 bases and J 2 bases, leaving 12 bases between the germline ends. As DNA, the CDR3 is TGCAGCGTTGGCAAAGACACAGCCTACGAGCAGTACTTC. It is translated as CSVGKDTAYEQYF.

The rearrangement uses TRBV20-1 and TRBJ2-3; TRBD2 aligns across 9 bases. V dropped 5 bases and J dropped 0; count of bases not matched to a gene: 9. CDR1 is DFQATT, CDR2 SNEGSKA, per germline (reference sequence). This CDR3 has 16 residues. The CDR3 reads CSADSGGRLSTDTQYF. CDR3 DNA: TGCAGTGCTGATAGCGGGGGCCGCCTTAGCACAGATACGCAGTATTTT.

This chain links TRBV1 with TRBJ2-1; the table calls TRBD2, which could not be checked here. With the DNA end fitting TRBJ2-7 better, the J assignment may be wrong. TRBV1 is a known pseudogene. CDR3 length: 15 amino acids. CDR3 protein: CTSSQEGVAFDEQYF. Here the CDR3 DNA reads TGCACCAGCAGCCAAGAAGGAGTAGCTTTTGACGAGCAGTACTTC.

The chain uses TRBV6-9 and TRBJ2-3; the match to TRBD2 covers 13 bases. This CDR3 is built from 17 residues. Losses at the gene ends were 6 bases for V and 7 bases for J; bases not matched to a gene: 13. Germline values: CDR1 MNHGY, CDR2 SVAAGI. CDR3 coding DNA: TGTGCCAGCAGCCTACTTGGGACTAGCGGGGTTCCATATACGCAGTATTTT. This encodes CASSLLGTSGVPYTQYF.

The rearrangement links TRBV10-3 to TRBJ1-1, with D perhaps TRBD1 (5 bases). The CDR3 has 13 amino acids. Germline loops: CDR1 ENHRY, CDR2 SYGVKD. V lost 10 bases and J lost 2, with 14 bases in between. CDR3 DNA: TGTGCCACCACCCCCCAGGGAAACACTGAAGCTTTCTTT. Its translation: CATTPQGNTEAFF.

As to this clonotype: A junction boundary mismatches the germline segment, possibly from a read error. V is TRBV5-6 and J is TRBJ2-3; D gene ambiguous. In germline, CDR1 is SGHDT, CDR2 YYEEEE. This CDR3 is 11 amino acids long. CDR3 in DNA: TGTGCCGGCAGCTTTCGGCAGGCCCAGTATTTT. Amino acids: CAGSFRQAQYF.

As regards this clonotype: A read error may account for a junction end that differs from germline. The V gene is TRBV27, the J gene TRBJ1-2; a weak D match, TRBD1 (5 bases). Germline loops: CDR1 MNHEY, CDR2 SMNVEV (reference sequence). This CDR3 has 14 amino acids. The CDR3 is CASSLGAGLYGYTF. The CDR3 bases are TGTGCTAGCAGTTTAGGGGCAGGCCTCTATGGCTACACCTTC.

The chain recombines TRBV7-2 with TRBJ2-6, with TRBD2 matching 8 bases. Germline CDR1 and CDR2: SGHTA and FQGNSA. The CDR3 has 15 residues. J was trimmed by 1 base and V by 5 bases; bases with no gene match: 1. CDR3 bases: TGTGCCAGCAGCACGGGGGGGTCTGGGGCCAACGTCCTGACTTTC. Protein: CASSTGGSGANVLTF.

The chain links TRBV28 to TRBJ2-7; 8 bases map to TRBD1. V shed 10 bases and J 2 bases; nucleotides not matched to a gene: 7. The CDR3 has 13 amino acids. The germline V gene has CDR1 MDHEN and CDR2 SYDVKM. CDR3 bases: TGTGCCACCAAGAGGACAGGGACCTACGAGCAGTACTTC. Translated: CATKRTGTYEQYF.

The V call is TRBV10-3, the J call TRBJ2-7; D may correspond to TRBD1 or TRBD2 (5 bases each). From germline, CDR1 is ENHRY and CDR2 SYGVKD. This CDR3 region has 15 residues. The ends were cut back, 6 bases at V and 2 bases at J, with 17 bases in the middle. The CDR3 region has the DNA TGTGCCATCAGCCCCCACGGGGCCACAACCTACGAGCAGTACTTC. It specifies CAISPHGATTYEQYF.

This clonotype was found once. The chain recombines TRBV7-9 with TRBJ2-1, with 12 bases matching TRBD2. The DNA matches TRBJ2-7 better at its end, which makes the J call doubtful. Germline CDR1 and CDR2: SEHNR and FQNEAQ (reference sequence). The length of the CDR3 is 15 residues. This chain's CDR3 is CASIPSGGAYNEQYF. The CDR3 region has the DNA TGTGCCAGCATTCCTAGCGGGGGGGCCTACAATGAGCAGTACTTC.

The V call is TRBV6-1, the J call TRBJ2-3, with 9 bases that match TRBD2. The CDR3 extends over 17 amino acids. Germline values: CDR1 MNHNS, CDR2 SASEGT. Losses at the gene ends were 4 bases for V and 6 bases for J; bases not matched to a gene: 14. The CDR3 DNA follows: TGTGCCAGCAGTGCAACAGTCGGCGGGGGGGCAGAGGATACGCAGTATTTT. It encodes CASSATVGGGAEDTQYF.

This clonotype showed up just a few times. This chain links TRBV20-1 with TRBJ1-1, with TRBD1 as a possible D gene (5 bases). Deletions cut 6 bases from V and 5 bases from J, with 16 bases between. The CDR3 extends over 13 amino acids. Germline loops: CDR1 DFQATT, CDR2 SNEGSKA (reference sequence). The CDR3 spells CSAPPGSRTEAFF. CDR3 nucleotides: TGCAGTGCCCCGCCAGGGAGTAGGACTGAAGCTTTCTTT.

CDR3 protein: CASSTTGADSLGEQYF. For the CDR3, the DNA is TGTGCCAGCAGCACGACAGGGGCCGATTCCCTGGGCGAGCAGTACTTC. This chain links TRBV7-9 with TRBJ2-7; 8 bases map to TRBD1. The germline CDR1 and CDR2 sequences are SEHNR and FQNEAQ (reference sequence). The CDR3 consists of 16 residues. After removal of 5 bases from V and 6 bases from J, the junction contained 15 bases not matched to a gene.

Many counts were recorded for this clonotype. The gene calls are TRBV7-2 and TRBJ2-7; D is unclear. Trimming shortened V by 1 base and J by 6 bases, and 13 bases separated the two germline ends. There are 14 residues in the CDR3. The V gene's germline CDR1 is SGHTA and CDR2 FQGNSA. CDR3 DNA: TGTGCCAGCAGCTTAGACGGACCCCGCCGCGAGCAGTACTTC. Residues: CASSLDGPRREQYF. The full variable domain, completed using reference TRBV7-2 and TRBJ2-7, is GAGVSQSPSNKVTEKGKDVELRCDPISGHTALYWYRQSLGQGLEFLIYFQGNSAPDKSGLPSDRFSAERTGGSVSTLTIQRTQQEDSAVYLCASSLDGPRREQYFGPGTRLTVT.

This chain connects TRBV29-1 to TRBJ1-1; tentative D call: TRBD1 (5 bases). Germline loops: CDR1 SQVTM, CDR2 ANQGSEA. Trimming left V 6 bases short and J 0 bases short, with 11 bases between. The CDR3 sequence is 13 residues long. CDR3 bases: TGCAGCGTCTATGAGGGGATGAACACTGAAGCTTTCTTT. Its protein is CSVYEGMNTEAFF.

This chain uses TRBV20-1 with TRBJ2-7; D remains ambiguous. The CDR3 extends over 12 amino acids. The germline V gene encodes CDR1 DFQATT and CDR2 SNEGSKA (reference sequence). As DNA, the CDR3 is TGCACCGCCACGGATTACACCTACGAGCAGTACTTC. Its translation is CTATDYTYEQYF.

This clonotype was seen more than once but under ten times. V gene TRBV30 combines with J gene TRBJ2-5; D uncertain. V was cut by 3 bases and J by 8 bases, with 10 bases left in between. The CDR3 totals 11 residues. Germline V gives CDR1 GTSNPN, CDR2 SVGIG (reference sequence). The CDR3 loop is CAWSPKSTQYF. CDR3 DNA sequence: TGTGCCTGGAGCCCAAAGTCCACCCAGTACTTC.

The rearrangement joins TRBV7-9 to TRBJ1-2; D gene uncertain. With 0 bases removed from V and 6 bases from J, the gap between germline ends came to 14 bases. Looked up from germline, CDR1 is SEHNR and CDR2 is FQNEAQ (reference sequence). This CDR3 has 15 residues. This CDR3 reads CASSLALFPGNGYTF. In DNA, the CDR3 is TGTGCCAGCAGCTTAGCGCTTTTCCCAGGCAATGGCTACACCTTC.